This T cell receptor (beta chain) comes out of a study of blood T cell repertoires in COVID-19. Study information: Sites in the United States, Italy and Spain provided acute and convalescent COVID-19 samples. T cells, B-cell-depleted T cells, or PBMCs provided the cDNA or gDNA that served as material.

Germline V gene lookup returns CDR1 PRHDT and CDR2 FYEKMQ (reference sequence). The CDR3 loop spans 16 amino acids. With 5 bases clipped from V and 7 bases from J, the junction kept 14 bases outside the gene matches. In its sample, this clone was seen a few times. As handled by the study authors: Researchers report that nucleated cell counts were estimated from reference gene primer amplification. Method: immunoSEQ multiplex PCR; TCRdb's copy keeps in-frame clones and lacks some. That table is the source of V, J and clone size, and D and trimming were worked out from the DNA. This table holds 300,000 to 400,000 clones, approximately 88% found once.

The source is a young woman with acute COVID-19. The sample was PBMCs or T cells enriched from blood (not recorded which). The rearrangement uses TRBV13 and TRBJ2-3; TRBD2 aligns across 8 bases. The CDR3 sequence is CASSTRSGGGGNTQYF. The CDR3 bases are TGTGCCAGCAGCACCCGATCCGGGGGGGGCGGGAATACGCAGTATTTT.